Listed below are T cell receptor beta chains from one sample, sequenced in a study of blood T cell repertoires in COVID-19. Sequenced by immunoSEQ multiplex PCR; TCRdb stores in-frame clones only, minus some. Of some 200,000 clones detected, roughly nine tenths appear once; the ten largest clones hold over 2%. Sequences were obtained from peripheral blood. The receptors originated from a woman aged 50 to 65 with acute or convalescent COVID-19. CDR3s leave out the opening cysteine and the closing phenylalanine or tryptophan. Fields, in order: V gene, D gene, J gene, CDR3 protein. The D gene is left open where the match is weak.

TRBV28	TRBD1	TRBJ1-6	ASQLRDRVNFLH
TRBV10-3	TRBD1	TRBJ1-4	ATQPGQGNEKLF
TRBV20-1	TRBD2	TRBJ2-3	SASVLAGLGDTQY
TRBV18	TRBD2	TRBJ2-7	ASSPNPTSGGGEQY
TRBV10-3	TRBD1	TRBJ2-5	AITAGQGGQETQY
TRBV18	NA	TRBJ1-6	ASSPDRYNSPLH
TRBV19	NA	TRBJ1-1	ASSPQDSNTEAF
TRBV27	TRBD2	TRBJ2-1	ASSSGGAGYNEQF
TRBV27	NA	TRBJ2-7	ASRQAFNEQY
TRBV9	TRBD2	TRBJ2-7	ASSPSTSAVSYEQY
TRBV29-1	TRBD1	TRBJ1-5	SVQGADQPQH
TRBV19	NA	TRBJ2-7	ASRGLALNEQY
TRBV7-3	NA	TRBJ2-1	ASSLTAGYETREQF
TRBV29-1	TRBD1	TRBJ1-2	SVDGQGAYYGYT
TRBV4-3	NA	TRBJ2-7	ASSQDWGDPYEQY
TRBV19	TRBD2	TRBJ2-7	ASSIRPSGRTREQY
TRBV2	TRBD1	TRBJ2-1	ASNRGNEQF
TRBV3-1/TRBV3-2	TRBD2	TRBJ2-7	ASSQVLAGSYEQY
TRBV11-2	TRBD1	TRBJ2-1	ASSFRDSYYNEQF
TRBV5-1	NA	TRBJ1-1	ASNIGSRGISEAF